The rows below give T cell receptor beta chains drawn from one sample of a study of T cell responses to AZD1222 COVID-19 vaccine. Generated by immunoSEQ multiplex PCR, the TCRdb table keeps only in-frame clones and is missing some. The data contain around 120,000 clones, roughly 84% of them seen just once; the ten biggest clones take up approximately 16%. The starting material was peripheral blood, obtained 28 days after the second AZD1222 dose. The receptors shown here come from an adult who received the AZD1222 COVID-19 vaccine. Each CDR3 is given with its conserved first and last residue. D genes are given only for firm matches. Clone size, where shown, is once, few, many, or a class for clones that have expanded.

D gene,J gene,V gene,clone size,CDR3 protein,CDR3 DNA
-,TRBJ1-1,TRBV28,-,CASSAPDPTWGAFF,TGTGCCAGCAGTGCCCCTGACCCAACCTGGGGAGCTTTCTTT
-,TRBJ1-6,TRBV14,-,CASSQSGADNSPLHF,TGTGCCAGCAGCCAATCGGGAGCTGATAATTCACCCCTCCACTTT
TRBD2,TRBJ2-2,TRBV7-3,medium-sized,CASSYSVIAGHTGELFF,TGTGCCAGCAGTTATTCCGTTATAGCGGGGCACACCGGGGAGCTGTTTTTT
-,TRBJ1-2,TRBV14,-,CASSLQRSTGPGGYTF,TGTGCCAGCAGCTTACAGAGGTCGACAGGTCCAGGAGGCTACACCTTC
-,TRBJ1-3,TRBV5-1,-,CASSLGYRSSGNTIYF,TGCGCCAGCAGCTTGGGGTACAGGAGCTCTGGAAACACCATATATTTT
-,TRBJ2-1,TRBV6-1,-,CASSESLIYNEQFF,TGTGCCAGCAGTGAATCGCTAATTTACAATGAGCAGTTCTTC
-,TRBJ2-3,TRBV3-1/TRBV3-2,-,CASSQDRSRGSSTDTQYF,TGTGCCAGCAGCCAAGATCGGTCCCGGGGGAGTAGCACAGATACGCAGTATTTT
TRBD1,TRBJ2-5,TRBV7-9,-,CASSLRTGSETQYF,TGTGCCAGCAGCTTGAGGACAGGGTCAGAGACCCAGTACTTC
-,TRBJ1-4,TRBV5-1,-,CASSSPTNEKLFF,TGCGCCAGCAGCTCACCAACTAATGAAAAACTGTTTTTT
TRBD1,TRBJ2-1,TRBV24-1,-,CATSAGDRFSYNEQFF,TGTGCCACCAGTGCGGGGGACAGGTTCTCCTACAATGAGCAGTTCTTC
-,TRBJ1-1,TRBV19,-,CASSIGGGTEAFF,TGTGCCAGTAGTATTGGGGGGGGCACTGAAGCTTTCTTT
TRBD2,TRBJ2-7,TRBV5-4,-,CASSMSGTSVNEQYF,TGTGCCAGCAGTATGTCCGGGACTAGTGTCAACGAGCAGTACTTC
-,TRBJ1-1,TRBV19,-,CASSTSRVATEAFF,TGTGCCAGTAGTACTTCAAGGGTCGCCACTGAAGCTTTCTTT
-,TRBJ1-5,TRBV27,-,CASSLYWKSNQPQHF,TGTGCCAGCAGTTTATATTGGAAAAGCAATCAGCCCCAGCATTTT
-,TRBJ1-4,TRBV24-1,-,CATSEGQSTNEKLFF,TGTGCCACCAGTGAAGGACAGTCAACTAATGAAAAACTGTTTTTT
-,TRBJ2-4,TRBV19,-,CASSSIWGAGNIQYF,TGTGCCAGTAGTTCAATCTGGGGCGCAGGAAACATTCAGTACTTC
-,TRBJ2-7,TRBV5-1,-,CASSLGLGRADF,TGCGCCAGCAGCTTGGGTTTGGGAAGGGCCGACTTC
-,TRBJ1-2,TRBV5-1,-,CASSLELTSYGYTF,TGCGCCAGCAGCTTGGAACTAACCTCCTATGGCTACACCTTC
-,TRBJ2-7,TRBV3-1/TRBV3-2,-,CASSTLYEQYF,TGTGCCAGCAGCACCCTTTACGAGCAGTACTTC
-,TRBJ2-7,TRBV5-6,-,CASSQGLGFYEQYF,TGTGCCAGCAGCCAGGGTCTGGGGTTCTACGAGCAGTACTTC
TRBD1,TRBJ1-1,TRBV18,-,CASSPGQMNTEAFF,TGTGCCAGCTCGCCGGGACAGATGAACACTGAAGCTTTCTTT
-,TRBJ1-1,TRBV30,-,CAWTLGGEAFF,TGTGCCTGGACCCTCGGGGGTGAAGCTTTCTTT
-,TRBJ2-2,TRBV6-5,once,CASSYSRAGELFF,TGTGCCAGCAGTTACTCCCGCGCCGGGGAGCTGTTTTTT
-,TRBJ1-5,TRBV7-9,-,CASSRNTNQPQHF,TGTGCCAGCAGCCGAAATACTAATCAGCCCCAGCATTTT
-,TRBJ1-5,TRBV18,-,CASSPGQDDQPQHF,TGTGCCAGCTCACCGGGTCAGGACGATCAGCCCCAGCATTTT